The clone carrying this T cell receptor (beta chain) occurred many times. What it recognizes is unknown. The entry originates in a study of Graves' ophthalmopathy and Graves' hyperthyroidism. Study outcomes and limitations: Both an approximately 68% sensitivity and a roughly 75% specificity characterized the model's predictions of ophthalmopathy progression.

V was clipped by 7 bases and J by 6 bases, with 13 bases between them. The germline V gene encodes CDR1 SNHLY and CDR2 FYNNEI. This CDR3 comprises 12 residues. The authors amplified TCR beta CDR3 regions from RNA transcripts. The first round was an RT-PCR with HTBI primers, and the second round was a multiplex PCR. A single record per CDR3 protein comes from TCRdb applying MiXCR to the multiplex PCR reads. The sample comprises about 600,000 distinct CDR3 sequences, roughly 39% of which are singletons, and about 4.2% rests with the top ten. Sample: peripheral blood or thyroid tissue (not recorded which). This clonotype originated in an adult man with Graves' hyperthyroidism. This sequence joins TRBV2 and TRBJ2-7; D might be TRBD2 (5 bases). The CDR3 reads CASTGLQLEQYF. The CDR3 DNA reads TGTGCCAGCACGGGGTTACAGCTCGAGCAGTACTTC.